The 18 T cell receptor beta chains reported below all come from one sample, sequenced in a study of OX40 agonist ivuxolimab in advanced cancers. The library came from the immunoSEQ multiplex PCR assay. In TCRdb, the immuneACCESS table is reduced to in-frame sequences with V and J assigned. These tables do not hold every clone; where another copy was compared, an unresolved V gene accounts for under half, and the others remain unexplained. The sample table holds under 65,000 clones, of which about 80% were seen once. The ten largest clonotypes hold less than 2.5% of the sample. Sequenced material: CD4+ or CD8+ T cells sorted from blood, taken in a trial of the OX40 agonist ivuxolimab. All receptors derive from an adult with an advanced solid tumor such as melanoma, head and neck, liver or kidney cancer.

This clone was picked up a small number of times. CDR3 sequence (DNA): TGTGCCAGCTCACCAGACGGATCAAATGGCTACACCTTC. Protein sequence: CASSPDGSNGYTF. The chain joins TRBV18 to TRBJ1-2, with D unclear. This CDR3 region has 13 residues. CDR1 and CDR2 (germline): KGHSH, LQKENI. V was trimmed by 2 bases and J by 6 bases, leaving 10 bases between them.

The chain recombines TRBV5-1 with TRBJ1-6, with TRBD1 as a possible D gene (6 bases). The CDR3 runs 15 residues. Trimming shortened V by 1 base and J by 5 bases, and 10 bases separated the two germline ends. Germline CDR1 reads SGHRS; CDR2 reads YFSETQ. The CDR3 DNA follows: TGCGCCAGCAGCTTGCTAGGACAGCATAATTCACCCCTCCACTTT. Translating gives CASSLLGQHNSPLHF. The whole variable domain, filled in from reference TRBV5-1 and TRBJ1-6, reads KAGVTQTPRYLIKTRGQQVTLSCSPISGHRSVSWYQQTPGQGLQFLFEYFSETQRNKGNFPGRFSGRQFSNSRSEMNVSTLELGDSALYLCASSLLGQHNSPLHFGNGTRLTVT.

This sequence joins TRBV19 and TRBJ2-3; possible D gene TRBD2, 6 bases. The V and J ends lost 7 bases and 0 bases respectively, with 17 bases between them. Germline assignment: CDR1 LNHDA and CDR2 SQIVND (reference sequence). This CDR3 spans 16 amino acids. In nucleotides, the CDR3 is TGTGCCAGTAAAGGAGGCCGGGCGGGGAGCACAGATACGCAGTATTTT. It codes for CASKGGRAGSTDTQYF.

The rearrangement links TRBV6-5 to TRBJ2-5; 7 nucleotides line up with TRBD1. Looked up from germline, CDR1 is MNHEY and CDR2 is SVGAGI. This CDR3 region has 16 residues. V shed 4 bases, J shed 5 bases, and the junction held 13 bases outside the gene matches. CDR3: CASSSSGTAGWETQYF. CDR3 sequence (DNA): TGTGCCAGCAGTTCCTCCGGGACAGCCGGTTGGGAGACCCAGTACTTC.

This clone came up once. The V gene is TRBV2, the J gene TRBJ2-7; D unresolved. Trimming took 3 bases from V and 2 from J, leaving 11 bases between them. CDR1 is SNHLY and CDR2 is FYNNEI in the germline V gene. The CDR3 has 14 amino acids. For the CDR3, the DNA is TGTGCCAGCAGTGATTCTCTTCCCGCCTACGAGCAGTACTTC. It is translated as CASSDSLPAYEQYF.

This chain's CDR3 is CASSLDRVGADTQYF. The CDR3 DNA reads as TGTGCCAGCAGTCTCGACAGGGTCGGGGCAGATACGCAGTATTTT. V and J are TRBV6-1 and TRBJ2-3; TRBD1 agrees at 7 bases. CDR3 size: 15 residues. The germline V gene has CDR1 MNHNS and CDR2 SASEGT. The V gene end was trimmed by 5 bases and the J gene end by 4 bases; junction bases not matched to a gene: 9.

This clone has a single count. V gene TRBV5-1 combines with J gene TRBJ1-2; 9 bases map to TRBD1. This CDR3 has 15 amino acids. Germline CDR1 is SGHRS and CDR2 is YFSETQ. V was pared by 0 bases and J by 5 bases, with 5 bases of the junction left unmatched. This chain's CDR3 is CASSLAGGQGYGYTF. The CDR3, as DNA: TGCGCCAGCAGCTTGGCCGGCGGACAGGGGTATGGCTACACCTTC. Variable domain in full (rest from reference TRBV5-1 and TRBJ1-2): KAGVTQTPRYLIKTRGQQVTLSCSPISGHRSVSWYQQTPGQGLQFLFEYFSETQRNKGNFPGRFSGRQFSNSRSEMNVSTLELGDSALYLCASSLAGGQGYGYTFGSGTRLTVV.

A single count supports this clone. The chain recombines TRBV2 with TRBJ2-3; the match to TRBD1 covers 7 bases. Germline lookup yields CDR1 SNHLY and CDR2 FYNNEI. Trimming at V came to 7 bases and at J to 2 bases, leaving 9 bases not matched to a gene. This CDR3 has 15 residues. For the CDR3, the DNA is TGTGCCAGCATAAGGGACAGCTTCCCCACAGATACGCAGTATTTT. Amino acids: CASIRDSFPTDTQYF.

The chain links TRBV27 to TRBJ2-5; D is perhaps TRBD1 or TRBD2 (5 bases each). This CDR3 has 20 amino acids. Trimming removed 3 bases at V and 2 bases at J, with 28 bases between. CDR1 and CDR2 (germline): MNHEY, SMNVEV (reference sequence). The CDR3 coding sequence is TGTGCCAGCAGTTTTCGTCCCCCAGGGCTAGCCGCAATCAGTCAAGAGACCCAGTACTTC. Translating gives CASSFRPPGLAAISQETQYF.

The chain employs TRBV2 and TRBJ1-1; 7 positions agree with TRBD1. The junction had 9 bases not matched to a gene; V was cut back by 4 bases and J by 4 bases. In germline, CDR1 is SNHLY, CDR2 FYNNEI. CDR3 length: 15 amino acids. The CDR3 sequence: CASSGSGQTFTEAFF. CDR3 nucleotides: TGTGCCAGCAGTGGGTCGGGACAGACTTTCACTGAAGCTTTCTTT. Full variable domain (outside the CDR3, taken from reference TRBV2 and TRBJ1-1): EPEVTQTPSHQVTQMGQEVILRCVPISNHLYFYWYRQILGQKVEFLVSFYNNEISEKSEIFDDQFSVERPDGSNFTLKIRSTKLEDSAMYFCASSGSGQTFTEAFFGQGTRLTVV.

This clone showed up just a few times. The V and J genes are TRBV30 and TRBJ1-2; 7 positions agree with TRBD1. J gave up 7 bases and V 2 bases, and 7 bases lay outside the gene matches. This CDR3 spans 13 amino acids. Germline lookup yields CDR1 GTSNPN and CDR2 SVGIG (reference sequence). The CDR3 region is CAWSKGQWFGYTF. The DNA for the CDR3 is TGTGCCTGGAGTAAGGGACAGTGGTTTGGCTACACCTTC.

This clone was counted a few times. The CDR3 here is CASSLWGNGAYEQYF. The CDR3 nucleotides are TGTGCCAGCAGCCTATGGGGCAATGGGGCCTACGAGCAGTACTTC. The chain uses TRBV7-6 and TRBJ2-7; weak D call: TRBD1 (5 bases). V was clipped by 5 bases and J by 2 bases, with 16 bases between them. The CDR3 is 15 residues long. Germline V gene lookup returns CDR1 SGHVS and CDR2 FNYEAQ. The entire variable domain, with the rest obtained from reference TRBV7-6 and TRBJ2-7, is as follows: GAGVSQSPRYKVTKRGQDVALRCDPISGHVSLYWYRQALGQGPEFLTYFNYEAQQDKSGLPNDRFSAERPEGSISTLTIQRTEQRDSAMYRCASSLWGNGAYEQYFGPGTRLTVT.

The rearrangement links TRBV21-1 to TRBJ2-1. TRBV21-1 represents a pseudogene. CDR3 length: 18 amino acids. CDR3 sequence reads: CASSKGEPVIISYNEQFF. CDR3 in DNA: TGTGCCAGCAGCAAAGGGGAACCTGTGATAATCTCCTACAATGAGCAGTTCTTC.

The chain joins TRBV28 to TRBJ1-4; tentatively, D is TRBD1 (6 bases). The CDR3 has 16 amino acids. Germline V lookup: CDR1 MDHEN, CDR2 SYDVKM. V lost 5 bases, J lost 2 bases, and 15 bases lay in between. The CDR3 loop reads CASSPRGARTNEKLFF. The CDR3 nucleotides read TGTGCCAGCAGTCCCCGGGGGGCGCGTACTAATGAAAAACTGTTTTTT.

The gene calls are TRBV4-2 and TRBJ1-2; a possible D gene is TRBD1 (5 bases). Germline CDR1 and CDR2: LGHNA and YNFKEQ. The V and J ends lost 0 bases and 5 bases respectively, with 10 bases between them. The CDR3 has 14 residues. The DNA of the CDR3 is TGTGCCAGCAGCCAAGATACGGGGGGATATGGCTACACCTTC. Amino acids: CASSQDTGGYGYTF.

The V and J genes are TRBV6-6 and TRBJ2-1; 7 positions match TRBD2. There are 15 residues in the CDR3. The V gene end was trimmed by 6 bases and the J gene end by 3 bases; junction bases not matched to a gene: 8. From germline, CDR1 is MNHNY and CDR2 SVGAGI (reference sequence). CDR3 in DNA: TGTGCCAGCAGCCTCAGACTAGCTGGCTACAATGAGCAGTTCTTC. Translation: CASSLRLAGYNEQFF.

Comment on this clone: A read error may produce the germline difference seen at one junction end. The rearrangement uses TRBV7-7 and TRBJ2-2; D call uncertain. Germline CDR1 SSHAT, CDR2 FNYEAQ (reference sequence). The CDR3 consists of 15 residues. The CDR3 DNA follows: TGTGCTAGCAGTCCAGAGCACACCGACACCGGGGAGCTGTTTTTT. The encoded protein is CASSPEHTDTGELFF.

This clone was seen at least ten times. CDR3 bases: TGTGCCAGCAGTGGATTCGGAGGGTCTACTGAAGCTTTCTTT. Protein sequence: CASSGFGGSTEAFF. The chain is built from TRBV6-1 and TRBJ1-1, with D unresolved. This CDR3 is 14 amino acids long. The germline CDR1 and CDR2 sequences are MNHNS and SASEGT. Trimming removed 4 bases at V and 5 bases at J, with 14 bases between.